One sample yielded the 9 T cell receptor beta chains listed below, sequenced in a study of neurological immune-mediated disorders. TCRdb reanalysed the 5' RACE reads using MiXCR and keeps one entry per CDR3 protein. The sample carries some 60,000 distinct CDR3 sequences, roughly 3.5% recorded once. Sequencing input: PBMCs. The receptors originated from a woman aged 50 to 60 with multiple sclerosis.

This clonotype occurred many times. This chain joins TRBV11-2 and TRBJ2-3; D is undetermined. V lost 4 bases to trimming and J lost 1 base, with 6 bases between them. The germline CDR1 and CDR2 sequences are SGHAT and FQNNGV. The CDR3 is 13 residues long. CDR3 nucleotide sequence: TGTGCCAGCAGCTCAGCGCGCACAGATACGCAGTATTTT. This translates into CASSSARTDTQYF.

This clonotype was found many times. The J gene is TRBJ2-1, the V gene TRBV3-1, with D tentatively TRBD1 or TRBD2 (5 bases each). This CDR3 has 16 residues. Germline V gene data show CDR1 as LGHDT and CDR2 as YNNKEL (reference sequence). Trimming cost V 6 bases and J 12 bases, with 27 bases left between them. CDR3 sequence reads: CASSLSTGAARVRQFF. The CDR3 DNA reads TGTGCCAGCAGTCTATCGACCGGGGCCGCCAGAGTAAGGCAGTTCTTC.

This clonotype was detected ten times or more. V is TRBV7-2 and J is TRBJ2-7, with 9 nucleotides matching TRBD1. V lost 3 bases and J lost 2; bases outside the gene matches: 2. CDR3 size: 14 residues. The germline gives CDR1 SGHTA, CDR2 FQGNSA. CDR3 DNA sequence: TGTGCCAGCAGCTTCACAGGGGGCCCCTACGAGCAGTACTTC. This sequence encodes CASSFTGGPYEQYF.

This clonotype was picked up a small number of times. This chain joins TRBV27 and TRBJ1-4, with D perhaps matching TRBD1 (5 bases). Germline loops: CDR1 MNHEY, CDR2 SMNVEV (reference sequence). V lost 3 bases to trimming and J lost 4 bases, with 9 bases between them. CDR3 length equals 14 residues. CDR3 sequence reads: CASSFRANNEKLFF. CDR3 bases: TGTGCCAGCAGTTTCAGGGCCAATAATGAAAAACTGTTTTTT. Full variable domain (outside the CDR3, taken from reference TRBV27 and TRBJ1-4): EAQVTQNPRYLITVTGKKLTVTCSQNMNHEYMSWYRQDPGLGLRQIYYSMNVEVTDKGDVPEGYKVSRKEKRNFPLILESPSPNQTSLYFCASSFRANNEKLFFGSGTQLSVL.

This clonotype was seen repeatedly, ten times or more. The V gene is TRBV7-2, the J gene TRBJ1-1; D is ambiguous. This CDR3 region has 13 residues. Trimming shortened V by 5 bases and J by 3 bases, and 10 bases separated the two germline ends. Germline CDR1 reads SGHTA; CDR2 reads FQGNSA. The CDR3 sequence is CASSPTAYTEAFF. The CDR3 region has the DNA TGTGCCAGCAGCCCAACGGCATACACTGAAGCTTTCTTT.

In its sample, this clonotype was seen many times. This chain uses TRBV5-1 with TRBJ2-1; 9 bases are shared with TRBD2. CDR1 and CDR2 from the germline V gene are SGHRS and YFSETQ. The CDR3 loop spans 15 amino acids. V shed 1 base and J 8 bases; nucleotides not matched to a gene: 7. CDR3 region: CASSLMASGTDEQFF. CDR3 coding DNA: TGCGCCAGCAGCTTGATGGCTAGCGGGACTGATGAGCAGTTCTTC.

This clonotype was picked up many times. The V call is TRBV20-1, the J call TRBJ2-3, with D possibly being TRBD1 or TRBD2 (6 bases each). V lost 3 bases, J lost 4 bases, and 17 bases lay in between. CDR1 DFQATT and CDR2 SNEGSKA come from the germline V gene (reference sequence). This CDR3 is 15 amino acids long. The CDR3 sequence is CSASLGLRGPDTQYF. The CDR3 bases are TGCAGTGCTAGTCTTGGCCTTCGGGGGCCAGATACGCAGTATTTT.

There are a few counts of this clonotype. The V gene is TRBV6-6, the J gene TRBJ2-3; 12 bases are a match to TRBD2. Per the germline V gene, CDR1 is MNHNY and CDR2 is SVGAGI (reference sequence). J lost 6 bases, V lost 6 bases, and 1 base had no gene match. This CDR3 is built from 13 residues. CDR3 bases: TGTGCCAGCAGGCTAGCGGGGGGGGATACGCAGTATTTT. Protein: CASRLAGGDTQYF.

This clonotype appeared many times. The chain employs TRBV7-3 and TRBJ2-7, with D possibly being TRBD1 or TRBD2 (5 bases each). Germline loops: CDR1 SGHTA, CDR2 FQGTGA. V was shortened by 4 bases and J by 4 bases, with 11 bases between the two germline ends. CDR3 size: 13 residues. Written as DNA, the CDR3 is TGTGCCAGCAGCTCCGGGACGGGGTACGAGCAGTACTTC. Translation: CASSSGTGYEQYF.